Listed below are T cell receptor beta chains from one sample, sequenced in a study of blood T cell repertoires in COVID-19. Here immunoSEQ multiplex PCR was the method, and the copy in TCRdb shows in-frame clones only, minus some. The sample has around 140,000 clones; about 80% are singletons. Sequencing was performed on PBMCs or T cells enriched from blood (not recorded which). The receptors shown here come from a man aged 35-49 years with acute COVID-19. Each CDR3 is given without its conserved first and last residue.

v_call cdr3_length cdr3_aa
TRBV6-5 13 ASCQDRGGGTEAF
TRBV19 12 ASRAGSSYNEQF
TRBV5-1 12 ASSLSGQINEQF
TRBV5-1 15 ASSLAIASGGYNEQF
TRBV9 13 ASSGGQGHNEKLF
TRBV19 13 ASSIFEPGNTEAF
TRBV6-5 11 ATFGQVNTEAF
TRBV25-1 12 ASSDPGSTYEQY
TRBV2 14 ASTPSRGFLNTEAF
TRBV10-3 14 AISDRLAGVGNEQF
TRBV2 12 ASRGTGSADTQY
TRBV5-4 14 ASSFNEGASGETQY
TRBV7-3 12 ASSLSGTGGEQY
TRBV24-1 12 ATSDLSSNQPQH
TRBV19 10 ASPGTGNTIY
TRBV7-2 11 ASTTDRVETQY
TRBV5-4 14 ASSLHWSSGTGELF